Included here is one T cell receptor beta chain sequence, with context. The antigen is undetermined. Scientists made TCR beta libraries using quantitative 5'-RACE with molecular barcodes. TCRdb reprocessed the 5' RACE reads via MiXCR and lists one record per CDR3 protein. The sample records just under 350,000 distinct CDR3 sequences, 14% to 15% being singletons. These data are taken from a study of CD8 T cells in ankylosing spondylitis. Broader study findings: A number of the motif variants had already been described in reactive arthritis synovial fluid and blood. Characteristic of ankylosing spondylitis blood, it appeared, was a TCR beta motif comprising about eight highly homologous variants. Matched ankylosing spondylitis synovial fluid reportedly showed significant enrichment of disease-linked clones.

The specimen sequenced was blood, either unsorted or a sorted T cell fraction (not recorded which). This TCR was recovered from a male donor with ankylosing spondylitis or in good health (not recorded which).

The CDR3 DNA follows: TGTGCCAGCAGCCCCGGACTCTTCTGCTGGGCGCTGTTTTTT. Translated, it gives CASSPGLFCWALFF. This rearrangement joins TRBV4-2 to TRBJ2-2; possibly TRBD2 for D (5 bases). The V gene's germline CDR1 is LGHNA and CDR2 YNFKEQ. The CDR3 totals 14 residues. V gave up 4 bases and J gave up 13 bases, with 19 bases separating them.